Listed below are T cell receptor beta chains from one sample, sequenced in a study of T cells in Graves' hyperthyroidism and ophthalmopathy. TCRdb called the multiplex PCR reads again in MiXCR, with one record for every CDR3 protein. The sample has about 350,000 distinct CDR3 sequences, roughly 15% seen once. What was sequenced was blood. The receptors originated from a woman in her forties with Graves' ophthalmopathy. The CDR3 runs from the conserved cysteine through the conserved F or W. D genes are given only for firm matches. Size is omitted from some rows. Given values are once, few, many or a class for expanded clones.

V gene	clone size	D gene	J gene	CDR3 DNA	CDR3 protein
TRBV6-1	many	TRBD1	TRBJ1-4	TGTGCCAGCAGTTATTGGGACAGGGGAGGTGAAAAACTGTTTTTT	CASSYWDRGGEKLFF
TRBV25-1	.	TRBD2	TRBJ2-7	TGTGCCAGCAGTGATAGACTAGCGGGGAAATACGAGCAGTACTTC	CASSDRLAGKYEQYF
TRBV19	.	TRBD2	TRBJ2-1	TGTGCCAGTAGAACGGGACTAGCGGGAGGGCCCTATAATGAGCAGTTCTTC	CASRTGLAGGPYNEQFF
TRBV29-1	many	TRBD1	TRBJ1-1	TGCAGCGTAGAGAGGGGGACAGGGAACACTGAAGCTTTCTTT	CSVERGTGNTEAFF
TRBV6-1	many	.	TRBJ2-7	TGTGCCAGCACTCCCCCGGGTGGCAGCTCATCCTACGAGCAGTACTTC	CASTPPGGSSSYEQYF
TRBV2	.	TRBD1	TRBJ2-6	TGTGCCAGCCGAAAATTTCCCCAGGGGGCCGGCTCTGGGGCCAACGTCCTGACTTTC	CASRKFPQGAGSGANVLTF
TRBV14	.	.	TRBJ2-1	TGTGCCAGCAGCCAAGATCATCTCGGCGGATTCAACAATGAGCAGTTCTTC	CASSQDHLGGFNNEQFF
TRBV6-6	few	TRBD2	TRBJ2-3	TGTGCCAGCAGTTACCGAAACCGACCGACTAGCGGGGGGGCGGGCACAGATACGCAGTATTTT	CASSYRNRPTSGGAGTDTQYF
TRBV11-2	many	.	TRBJ2-3	TGTGCCAGCAGCTTAGTGCGTACTGATACGCAGTATTTT	CASSLVRTDTQYF
TRBV11-2	many	.	TRBJ1-2	TGTGCCAGCAGCTTGGGAGTAGGGTTTGATGGCTACACCTTC	CASSLGVGFDGYTF
TRBV28	many	.	TRBJ2-7	TGTGCCAGCACCAAAACCCCAGGGATAAACGAGCAGTACTTC	CASTKTPGINEQYF
TRBV2	many	.	TRBJ2-7	TGTGCCAGCAGCCAGACCCTAGTTCTCTCCTACGAGCAGTACTTC	CASSQTLVLSYEQYF
TRBV29-1	few	.	TRBJ2-3	TGCAGCGTGGTGGGGAGGCACACAGATACGCAGTATTTT	CSVVGRHTDTQYF
TRBV27	many	.	TRBJ2-1	TGTGCCAGCAGTTTAAAGGGGGGAGGTTCCTGGGTTGAGCAGTTCTTC	CASSLKGGGSWVEQFF
TRBV5-1	.	TRBD2	TRBJ2-1	TGCGCCAGCAGCGCGGCGGGGGGGCCGGGTGAGCAGTTCTTC	CASSAAGGPGEQFF
TRBV25-1	many	.	TRBJ2-4	TGTGCCAGCAAAGCTCGTGGTTTTGAAAACATTCAGTACTTC	CASKARGFENIQYF
TRBV27	many	TRBD2	TRBJ2-2	TGTGCCAGCAGGGGCGGCCTAGCGGGGGGCCCCGGGGAGCTGTTTTTT	CASRGGLAGGPGELFF
TRBV6-5	many	TRBD1	TRBJ1-6	TGTGCCAGCAGTTACTTCGGACAGGGAGATAGCTCCTATAATTCACCCCTCCACTTT	CASSYFGQGDSSYNSPLHF
TRBV27	.	TRBD2	TRBJ2-5	TGTGCCAGCTGGGGACTAGCGGACAAAGAGACCCAGTACTTC	CASWGLADKETQYF
TRBV18	few	TRBD2	TRBJ2-7	TGTGCCAGCTCACTGACTAGCGGGGGGACATCTCCTAACGAGCAGTACTTC	CASSLTSGGTSPNEQYF
TRBV6-1	.	TRBD1	TRBJ1-1	TGTGCCAGCAGTGCTGGGACAGGGAAGAACACTGAAGCTTTCTTT	CASSAGTGKNTEAFF
TRBV7-8	many	TRBD1	TRBJ2-2	TGTGCCAGCAAAAACAGGGGGCGCAGCACCGGGGAGCTGTTTTTT	CASKNRGRSTGELFF
TRBV7-8	many	TRBD1	TRBJ1-2	TGTGCCAGCAGCTTTAGCTCTTCCGGGACAGGCGCAGCTAACTATGGCTACACCTTC	CASSFSSSGTGAANYGYTF
TRBV20-1	few	.	TRBJ2-2	TGCAGTGCTAGAGACGCTTTTTTTGGAACCGGGGAGCTGTTTTTT	CSARDAFFGTGELFF
TRBV6-1	many	TRBD1	TRBJ2-1	TGTGCCAGCACTCCGACAGGGGGCTACAATGAGCAGTTCTTC	CASTPTGGYNEQFF
TRBV27	many	TRBD2	TRBJ2-1	TGTGCCAGCAGTCCCCTAGCGGGAGGGGAGCAGTTCTTC	CASSPLAGGEQFF
TRBV24-1	few	TRBD1	TRBJ2-1	TGTGCCACCGGAACTTCTAGACAGGGAGTGATCAATGAGCAGTTCTTC	CATGTSRQGVINEQFF
TRBV27	many	.	TRBJ2-1	TGTGCCAGCAGTCCGTCGTCAGGGATCGCCTACAATGAGCAGTTCTTC	CASSPSSGIAYNEQFF
TRBV27	many	.	TRBJ2-1	TGTGCCAGCAGTTTTTCCCTGACTAGCTCCTACAATGAGCAGTTCTTC	CASSFSLTSSYNEQFF
TRBV27	few	.	TRBJ1-1	TGTGCCAGCAGTTTCGACGGATTGAACACTGAAGCTCTCTTT	CASSFDGLNTEALF
TRBV11-3	many	.	TRBJ1-2	TGTGCCAGCAGCTCGTTCGTCGGAACCGCTAACTATGGCTACACCTTC	CASSSFVGTANYGYTF
TRBV4-2	.	.	TRBJ2-7	TGTGCCAGCAGCCAAGTGCGGGACTCCTACGAGCAGTACTTC	CASSQVRDSYEQYF
TRBV20-1	.	TRBD1	TRBJ1-4	TGCAGTGCTATCCCCGGGACAGGCCGGTGGAAACTGTTTTTT	CSAIPGTGRWKLFF
TRBV2	many	.	TRBJ1-2	TGTGCCAGCAGTGAAGCGAGGCGGTATGGCTACACCTTC	CASSEARRYGYTF
TRBV6-1	.	TRBD2	TRBJ2-2	TGTGCCACCCATAGCGGGGGGTCCGACACCGGGGAGCTGTTTTTT	CATHSGGSDTGELFF
TRBV4-1	few	TRBD1	TRBJ1-1	TGCGCCAGCAGCCCGAGGGACAGGGGGCTGACTGAAGCTTTCTTT	CASSPRDRGLTEAFF
TRBV2	many	.	TRBJ1-6	TGTGCCACCACACAGAGCTCCTATAATTCACCCCTCCACTTT	CATTQSSYNSPLHF
TRBV6-4	.	.	TRBJ1-1	TGTGCCAGCAGTGTTCGACAAGGCACTGAAGCTTTCTTT	CASSVRQGTEAFF
TRBV11-2	.	TRBD1	TRBJ1-2	TGTGCCAGCAGCTTGCAGGGGGAGGGTGGCTACACCTTC	CASSLQGEGGYTF
TRBV27	many	TRBD2	TRBJ2-5	TGTGCCAGCAGTCCTCGGCTAGCGGGTTACCAAGAGACCCAGTACTTC	CASSPRLAGYQETQYF
TRBV27	.	.	TRBJ2-2	TGTGCCAGCAGTTTCAACGGGGCGAACACCGGGGAGCTGTTTTTT	CASSFNGANTGELFF
TRBV3-1	.	TRBD1	TRBJ2-1	TGTGCCAGCTCACCACAGGGGATAACTTACAATGAGCAGTTCTTC	CASSPQGITYNEQFF
TRBV28	many	.	TRBJ1-1	TGTGCCAGCAGACGACAGGTGTGGGGCACTGAAGCTTTCTTT	CASRRQVWGTEAFF
TRBV9	.	TRBD2	TRBJ2-7	TGTGCCAGCAGCGTAGCGGGACTAGCGGGATATGAGCAGTACTTC	CASSVAGLAGYEQYF
TRBV28	many	.	TRBJ1-5	TGTGCCAGCAGTTTGGAGGGTTACGGTCAGCCCCAGCATTTT	CASSLEGYGQPQHF
TRBV11-2	.	TRBD1	TRBJ1-4	TGTGCCAGCAGCCCGGACAGGGGGCGAGTTGAAAAACTGTTTTTT	CASSPDRGRVEKLFF
TRBV27	.	TRBD2	TRBJ2-7	TGTGCCAGCAGTCAATGGGGGGCTAGCGGGAGTCTTAACCAATACGAGCAGTACTTC	CASSQWGASGSLNQYEQYF
TRBV19	.	.	TRBJ2-5	TGTGCCAGTAGTCCGGGCAGGGTTGAGACCCAGTACTTC	CASSPGRVETQYF
TRBV7-6	.	.	TRBJ1-1	TGTGCCAGCAGCTTAATTTCGGCTTCAGAGGGAACTGAAGCTTTCTTT	CASSLISASEGTEAFF
TRBV27	.	.	TRBJ2-1	TGTGCCAGCAGCCTAATTAGCGGAGATACGAAGAATGAGCAGTTCTTC	CASSLISGDTKNEQFF
TRBV27	many	.	TRBJ1-5	TGTGCCAGCTCTTTCGGGGCAGGCCGAGATCAGCCCCAGCATTTT	CASSFGAGRDQPQHF
TRBV20-1	many	TRBD2	TRBJ2-1	TGCAGTGCTACCAAGACTAGCGGGATATACAATGAGCAGTTCTTC	CSATKTSGIYNEQFF
TRBV6-1	many	.	TRBJ2-3	TGTGCCAGCAGTTCCCTTGCGAGCGGCACAGATACGCAGTATTTT	CASSSLASGTDTQYF
TRBV10-2	.	TRBD2	TRBJ2-2	TGCGCCAGCAGTATACAGCGGGGGGGGACCGGGGAGCTGTTTTTT	CASSIQRGGTGELFF
TRBV20-1	.	.	TRBJ1-1	TGCAGTCAATCAAAAGGGGGGGGAACGGGGCCCACTGAAGCTTTCTTT	CSQSKGGGTGPTEAFF